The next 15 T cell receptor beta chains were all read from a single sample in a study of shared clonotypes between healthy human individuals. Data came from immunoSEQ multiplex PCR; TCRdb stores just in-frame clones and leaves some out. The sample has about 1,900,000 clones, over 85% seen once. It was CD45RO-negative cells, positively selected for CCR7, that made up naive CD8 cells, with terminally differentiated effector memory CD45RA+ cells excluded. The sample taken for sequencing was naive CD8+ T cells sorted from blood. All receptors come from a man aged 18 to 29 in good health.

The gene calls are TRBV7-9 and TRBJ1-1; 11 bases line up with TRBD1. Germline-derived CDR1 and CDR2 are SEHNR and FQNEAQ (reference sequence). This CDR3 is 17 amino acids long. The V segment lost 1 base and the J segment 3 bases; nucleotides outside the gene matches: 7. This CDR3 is CASSLEGQGVGDTEAFF. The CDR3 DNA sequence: TGTGCCAGCAGCTTAGAGGGACAGGGGGTTGGGGACACTGAAGCTTTCTTT.

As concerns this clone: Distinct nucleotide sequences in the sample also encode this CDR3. DNA of the CDR3: TGTGCCAGCAGCGTCGCTAGCACAGATACGCAGTATTTT. Translation gives CASSVASTDTQYF. The chain combines TRBV9 with TRBJ2-3; D gene ambiguous. Looked up from germline, CDR1 is SGDLS and CDR2 is YYNGEE. The V end lost 2 bases, the J end lost 0 bases, and 4 bases lay between the germline ends. This CDR3 spans 13 amino acids.

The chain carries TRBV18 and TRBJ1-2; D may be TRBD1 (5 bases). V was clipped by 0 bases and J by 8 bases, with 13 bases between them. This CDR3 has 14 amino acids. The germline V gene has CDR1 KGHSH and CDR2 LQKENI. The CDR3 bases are TGTGCCAGCTCACCACCGGGGGTACTGTGGGGCTACACCTTC. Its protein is CASSPPGVLWGYTF.

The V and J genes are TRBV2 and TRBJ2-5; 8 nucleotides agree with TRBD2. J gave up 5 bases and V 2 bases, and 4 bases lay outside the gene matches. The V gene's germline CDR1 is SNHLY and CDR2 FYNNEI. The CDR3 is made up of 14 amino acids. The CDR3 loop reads CASSEPGLGETQYF. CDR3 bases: TGTGCCAGCAGTGAACCGGGACTAGGGGAGACCCAGTACTTC.

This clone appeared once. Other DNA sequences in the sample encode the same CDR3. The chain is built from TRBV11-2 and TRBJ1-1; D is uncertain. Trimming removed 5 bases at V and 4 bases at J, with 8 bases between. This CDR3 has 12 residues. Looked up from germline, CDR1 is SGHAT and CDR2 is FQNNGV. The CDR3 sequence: CASSPLGTEAFF. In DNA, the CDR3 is TGTGCCAGCAGCCCCCTCGGCACTGAAGCTTTCTTT.

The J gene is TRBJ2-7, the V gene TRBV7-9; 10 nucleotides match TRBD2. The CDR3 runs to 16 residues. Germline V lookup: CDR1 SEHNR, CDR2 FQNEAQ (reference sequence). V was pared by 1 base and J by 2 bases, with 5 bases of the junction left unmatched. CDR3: CASSLEGLAQPYEQYF. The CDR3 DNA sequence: TGTGCCAGCAGCTTAGAGGGACTAGCGCAACCCTACGAGCAGTACTTC.

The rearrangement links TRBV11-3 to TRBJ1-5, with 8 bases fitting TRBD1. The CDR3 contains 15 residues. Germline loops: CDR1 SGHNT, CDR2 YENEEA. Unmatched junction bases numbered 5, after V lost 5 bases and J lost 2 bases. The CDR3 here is CASSADRGRNQPQHF. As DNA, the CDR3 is TGTGCCAGCAGCGCAGACAGGGGTCGCAATCAGCCCCAGCATTTT.

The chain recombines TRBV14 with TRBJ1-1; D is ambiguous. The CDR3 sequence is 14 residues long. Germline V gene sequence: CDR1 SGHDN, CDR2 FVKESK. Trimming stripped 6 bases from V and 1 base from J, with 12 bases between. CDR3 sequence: CASRNTAENTEAFF. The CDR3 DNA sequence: TGTGCCAGCAGAAATACAGCAGAGAACACTGAAGCTTTCTTT.

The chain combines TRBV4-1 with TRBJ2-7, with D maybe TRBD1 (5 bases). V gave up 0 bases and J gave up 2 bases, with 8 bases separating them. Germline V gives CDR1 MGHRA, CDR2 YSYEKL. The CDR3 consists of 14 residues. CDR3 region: CASSQEDNTYEQYF. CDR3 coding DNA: TGCGCCAGCAGCCAAGAGGACAACACCTACGAGCAGTACTTC.

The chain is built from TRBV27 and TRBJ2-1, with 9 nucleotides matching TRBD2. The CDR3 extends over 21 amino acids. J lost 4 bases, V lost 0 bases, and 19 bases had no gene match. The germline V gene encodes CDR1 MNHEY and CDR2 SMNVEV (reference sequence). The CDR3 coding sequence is TGTGCCAGCAGTTTATCAGCCTCCGGGGCGGGAGGGCTCACCAGGTACAATGAGCAGTTCTTC. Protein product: CASSLSASGAGGLTRYNEQFF.

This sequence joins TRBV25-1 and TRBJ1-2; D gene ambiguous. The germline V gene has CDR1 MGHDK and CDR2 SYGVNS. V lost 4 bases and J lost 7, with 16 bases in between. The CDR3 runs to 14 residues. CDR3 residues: CASSAHPASGGYTF. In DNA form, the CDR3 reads TGTGCCAGCAGTGCCCACCCTGCCTCGGGTGGCTACACCTTC.

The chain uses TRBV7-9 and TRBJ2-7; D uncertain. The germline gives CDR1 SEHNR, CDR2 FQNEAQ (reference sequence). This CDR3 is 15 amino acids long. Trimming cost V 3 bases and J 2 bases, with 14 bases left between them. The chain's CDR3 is CASSFSASDPYEQYF. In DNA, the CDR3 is TGTGCCAGCAGCTTTTCGGCCTCTGACCCCTACGAGCAGTACTTC.

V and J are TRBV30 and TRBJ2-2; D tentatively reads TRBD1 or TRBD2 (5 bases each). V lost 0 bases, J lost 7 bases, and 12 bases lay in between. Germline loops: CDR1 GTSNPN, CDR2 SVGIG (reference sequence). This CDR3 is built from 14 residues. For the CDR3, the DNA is TGTGCCTGGAGTGTCGGGACGGGGAACGGGGAGCTGTTTTTT. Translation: CAWSVGTGNGELFF.

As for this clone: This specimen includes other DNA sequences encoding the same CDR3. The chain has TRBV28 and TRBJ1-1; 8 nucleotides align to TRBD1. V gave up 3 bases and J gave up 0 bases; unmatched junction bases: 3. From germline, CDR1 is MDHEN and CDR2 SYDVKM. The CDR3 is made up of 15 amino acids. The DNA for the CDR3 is TGTGCCAGCAGTTTGTCGACAGGGGTGAACACTGAAGCTTTCTTT. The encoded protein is CASSLSTGVNTEAFF.

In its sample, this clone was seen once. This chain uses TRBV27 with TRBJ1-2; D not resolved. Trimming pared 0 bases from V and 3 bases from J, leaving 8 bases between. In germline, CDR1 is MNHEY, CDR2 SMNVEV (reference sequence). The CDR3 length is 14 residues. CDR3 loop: CASSLSSSYYGYTF. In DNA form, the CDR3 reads TGTGCCAGCAGTTTATCGAGCAGCTACTATGGCTACACCTTC.